Listed below are T cell receptor beta chains from one sample, sequenced in a study of blood T cell repertoires in COVID-19. Assay used: immunoSEQ multiplex PCR; TCRdb lists only in-frame clones, some missing. This table holds roughly 140,000 clones, 80% to 85% found once. Material for sequencing was peripheral blood. All receptors derive from a human donor in a cohort sampled during active COVID-19. CDR3s include the opening cysteine and the closing phenylalanine or tryptophan. A D gene is named only where the DNA matches it firmly. Size is stated for part of the rows, as once, few or many counts, or as a class when the clone is expanded.

V gene	D gene	J gene	clone size	CDR3 DNA	CDR3 protein
TRBV7-8	TRBD2	TRBJ2-2	NA	TGTGCCAGCAGCTCGGGGACTAGCTTCACCGGGGAGCTGTTTTTT	CASSSGTSFTGELFF
TRBV4-2	NA	TRBJ2-5	NA	TGTGCCAGCAGCCAAGATGTGGCCTTCCAAGAGACCCAGTACTTC	CASSQDVAFQETQYF
TRBV10-1	TRBD1	TRBJ1-2	NA	TGCGCCAGCTCTTCCAGGGGGGACTATGGCTACACCTTC	CASSSRGDYGYTF
TRBV4-1	TRBD2	TRBJ2-5	NA	TGCGCCAGCAGCCAGGCTATCGCGGGGGGGCCAAAGACCCAGTACTTC	CASSQAIAGGPKTQYF
TRBV7-8	TRBD2	TRBJ2-5	NA	TGTGCCAGCAGCTTAGTTAGCGGGGGGATACTCACCCAAGAGACCCAGTACTTC	CASSLVSGGILTQETQYF
TRBV5-4	NA	TRBJ2-7	NA	TGTGCCAGCAGCTTGGCCTCGGGGAGCTCCTACGAGCAGTACTTC	CASSLASGSSYEQYF
TRBV19	NA	TRBJ1-2	few	TGTGCCAGTAGTCCATGGGACGGGCCGGAGGGAGGCTACACCTTC	CASSPWDGPEGGYTF
TRBV5-5	NA	TRBJ1-1	NA	TGTGCCAGCAGCTTGGCCGTGGTGGGGGCAGGTACGGACACTGAAGCTTTCTTT	CASSLAVVGAGTDTEAFF
TRBV7-2	NA	TRBJ2-7	NA	TGTGCCAGCAGCTTAGGTCCAGGCGACTCCTACGAGCAGTACTTC	CASSLGPGDSYEQYF
TRBV3-1/TRBV3-2	TRBD2	TRBJ2-1	NA	TGTGCCAGCAGGGGACGACTAGCGGGGGGTTACAATGAGCAGTTCTTC	CASRGRLAGGYNEQFF